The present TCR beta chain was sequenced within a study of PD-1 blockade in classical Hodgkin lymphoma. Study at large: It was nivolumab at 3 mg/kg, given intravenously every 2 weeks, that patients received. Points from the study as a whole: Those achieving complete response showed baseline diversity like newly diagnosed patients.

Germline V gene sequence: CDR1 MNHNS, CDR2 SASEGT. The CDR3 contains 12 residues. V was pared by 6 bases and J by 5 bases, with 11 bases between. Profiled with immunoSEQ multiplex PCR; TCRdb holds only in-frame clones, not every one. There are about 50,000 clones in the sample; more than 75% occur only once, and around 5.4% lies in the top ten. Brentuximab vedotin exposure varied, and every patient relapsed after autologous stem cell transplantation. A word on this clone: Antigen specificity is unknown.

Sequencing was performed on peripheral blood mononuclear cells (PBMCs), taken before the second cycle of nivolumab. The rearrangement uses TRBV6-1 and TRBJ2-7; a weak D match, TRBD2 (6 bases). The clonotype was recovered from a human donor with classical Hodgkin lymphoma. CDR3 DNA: TGTGCCAGCAGCGGCGGGGTCGACGAGCAGTACTTC. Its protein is CASSGGVDEQYF.